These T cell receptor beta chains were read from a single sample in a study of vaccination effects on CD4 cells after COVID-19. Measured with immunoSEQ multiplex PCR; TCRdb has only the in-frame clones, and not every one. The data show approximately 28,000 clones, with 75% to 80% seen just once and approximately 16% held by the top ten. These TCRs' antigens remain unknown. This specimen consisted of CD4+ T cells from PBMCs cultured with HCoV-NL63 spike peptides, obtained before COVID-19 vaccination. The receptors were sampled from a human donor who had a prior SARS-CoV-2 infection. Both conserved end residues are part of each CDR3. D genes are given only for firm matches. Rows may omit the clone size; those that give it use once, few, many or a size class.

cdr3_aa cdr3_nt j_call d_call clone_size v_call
CASSNQETQYF TGTGCCAGCAGTAACCAAGAGACCCAGTACTTC TRBJ2-5 - - TRBV6-2/TRBV6-3
CASTLTGSGNTIYF TGCGCCAGCACCCTGACAGGCTCTGGAAACACCATATATTTT TRBJ1-3 - - TRBV5-1
CASSPRGLAVTYNEQFF TGTGCCAGCAGCCCCCGGGGACTAGCGGTTACCTACAATGAGCAGTTCTTC TRBJ2-1 TRBD2 once TRBV9
CASSTPGGIHGYTF TGTGCCAGTAGTACCCCAGGGGGGATTCATGGCTACACCTTC TRBJ1-2 TRBD1 - TRBV19
CASSYYRSGGYTF TGTGCCAGCAGTTACTACCGATCCGGTGGCTACACCTTC TRBJ1-2 - - TRBV6-5
CASSQAGVGGTQYF TGTGCCAGCAGCCAAGCGGGGGTTGGGGGGACGCAGTATTTT TRBJ2-3 - - TRBV3-1/TRBV3-2
CASDLGGQGGEDGYTF TGTGCCAGCGATCTTGGGGGGCAGGGGGGAGAGGATGGCTACACCTTC TRBJ1-2 TRBD1 few TRBV5-6
CASSYETSKQYF TGTGCCAGCAGTTACGAGACTAGCAAGCAGTACTTC TRBJ2-7 TRBD2 - TRBV6-2/TRBV6-3
CASSLASGGGMFSPLHF TGTGCCAGCAGCTTAGCGTCAGGGGGCGGAATGTTTTCACCCCTCCACTTT TRBJ1-6 TRBD1 once TRBV7-6
CASSLSPRGATYEQYF TGTGCCAGCAGTTTATCCCCCAGGGGGGCCACCTACGAGCAGTACTTC TRBJ2-7 - - TRBV27
CASRGTGQGSYEQYF TGTGCCAGCAGGGGAACGGGACAGGGATCCTACGAGCAGTACTTC TRBJ2-7 TRBD1 - TRBV6-5
CASKLTGAQETQYF TGTGCCAGCAAGCTCACAGGGGCACAAGAGACCCAGTACTTC TRBJ2-5 TRBD1 - TRBV6-6
CASAQDRIYGYTF TGTGCCAGCGCTCAGGACAGGATCTATGGCTACACCTTC TRBJ1-2 TRBD1 - TRBV3-1/TRBV3-2
CASSQPIASGANVLTF TGTGCCAGCAGCCAACCGATAGCCTCTGGGGCCAACGTCCTGACTTTC TRBJ2-6 - - TRBV4-2
CAWSAQFETQYF TGTGCCTGGAGTGCTCAGTTTGAGACCCAGTACTTC TRBJ2-5 - once TRBV30
CASSEQGLSTYEQYF TGTGCCAGCAGTGAGCAAGGACTATCCACCTACGAGCAGTACTTC TRBJ2-7 - - TRBV2
CASGTNPRAEAFF TGTGCCAGCGGAACCAACCCTAGGGCAGAAGCTTTCTTT TRBJ1-1 - - TRBV11-2
CASSAGTSHYEQYF TGTGCCAGCAGCGCCGGGACTAGTCACTACGAGCAGTACTTC TRBJ2-7 TRBD2 - TRBV7-2
CASSPWDGGVTEKLFF TGTGCCAGTAGTCCTTGGGACGGAGGAGTTACTGAAAAACTGTTTTTT TRBJ1-4 - - TRBV19
CATSRDLLAHEQYF TGTGCCACCAGCAGAGATTTACTAGCCCACGAGCAGTACTTC TRBJ2-7 - - TRBV15
CASSSTYSGYTF TGTGCCAGCAGCTCCACCTATTCCGGCTACACCTTC TRBJ1-2 - - TRBV5-4
CASSFAGGGGNEQFF TGTGCCAGCAGCTTTGCAGGGGGCGGTGGCAATGAGCAGTTCTTC TRBJ2-1 TRBD1 few TRBV5-6
CASSDYSNQPQHF TGTGCCAGCAGTGATTATAGCAATCAGCCCCAGCATTTT TRBJ1-5 - - TRBV25-1
CAWSVHWKGETQYF TGTGCCTGGAGTGTACACTGGAAAGGAGAGACCCAGTACTTC TRBJ2-5 - few TRBV30
CASSRDLSDEAFF TGCGCCAGCAGCAGGGACCTGTCTGATGAAGCTTTCTTT TRBJ1-1 - - TRBV5-1
CASSQRDTGSYGYTF TGTGCCAGCAGCCAAAGGGACACCGGGAGCTATGGCTACACCTTC TRBJ1-2 - - TRBV3-1/TRBV3-2